Listed below are T cell receptor beta chains from one sample, sequenced in a study of cytomegalovirus exposure and HLA in healthy donors. Sequencing was performed with immunoSEQ multiplex PCR; in TCRdb, only in-frame clones are kept and a portion is missing. The ten top clones account for 0.58%, within a sample of 80,000 to 100,000 clones. The source material was PBMCs. Source of these receptors: a man aged 50-60 years in good health and CMV-seronegative. The CDR3 runs from the conserved cysteine through the conserved F or W. A D gene is named only where the DNA matches it firmly.

j_gene,v_gene,d_gene,len,CDR3nt,CDR3aa
TRBJ2-3,TRBV5-1,.,16,TGCGCCAGCAGCCGTTTCACAGGAGCCAGCACAGATACGCAGTATTTT,CASSRFTGASTDTQYF
TRBJ2-2,TRBV6-5,TRBD1,15,TGTGCCAGCAGTTACTTAACAGGGGGATCGGGGGAGCTGTTTTTT,CASSYLTGGSGELFF
TRBJ1-5,TRBV9,.,14,TGTGCCAGCAGCGTAGGGGGAAGGGGACAGCCCCAGCATTTT,CASSVGGRGQPQHF
TRBJ2-2,TRBV5-4,TRBD1,17,TGTGCCAGCAGCTTGGGCCGGGACAGGGTCGACACCGGGGAGCTGTTTTTT,CASSLGRDRVDTGELFF
TRBJ1-1,TRBV9,.,13,TGTGCCAGCAGCGTTCAGGGAGGAACTGAAGCTTTCTTT,CASSVQGGTEAFF
TRBJ1-6,TRBV6-5,.,15,TGTGCCAGCAGTTACATGGGACATATGAATTCACCCCTCCACTTT,CASSYMGHMNSPLHF
TRBJ2-1,TRBV27,TRBD2,18,TGTGCCAGCAGTGTTGGACTAGCGGGCCTCAGCTCCTACAATGAGCAGTTCTTC,CASSVGLAGLSSYNEQFF
TRBJ2-2,TRBV7-2,TRBD2,14,TGTGCCAGCAGTGTGGGGACTATAACCGGGGAGCTGTTTTTT,CASSVGTITGELFF
TRBJ2-5,TRBV7-2,TRBD1,15,TGTGCCAGCAGCCGAGAACAGGGGGCATGGGAGACCCAGTACTTC,CASSREQGAWETQYF
TRBJ1-2,TRBV7-8,.,14,TGTGCCAGCATCCCCCCGGCGGGGGTTCGAGGCTACACCTTC,CASIPPAGVRGYTF
TRBJ1-2,TRBV7-3,TRBD1,14,TGTGCCAGCAGCCCAACCGGAGCAGGGGGTGGCTACACCTTC,CASSPTGAGGGYTF
TRBJ2-1,TRBV9,TRBD1,14,TGTGCCAGCAGCGTGGGACAGGCAAACAATGAGCAGTTCTTC,CASSVGQANNEQFF
TRBJ2-1,TRBV6-5,TRBD2,15,TGTGCCAGCGGATTCAGAGCTACGAGCGGGGGGCCTCAGTTCTTC,CASGFRATSGGPQFF
TRBJ2-3,TRBV9,TRBD1,16,TGTGCCAGCAGCGTAGATAATGGACAGGGCACAGATACGCAGTATTTT,CASSVDNGQGTDTQYF
TRBJ2-5,TRBV27,TRBD1,16,TGTGCCAGCAGTTACGGGACAGGGGCTAATTTAGAGACCCAGTACTTC,CASSYGTGANLETQYF
TRBJ1-6,TRBV7-3,TRBD1,16,TGTGCCAGCAGCTTAACAGGGGACAGGGGACGTTCACCCCTCCACTTT,CASSLTGDRGRSPLHF
TRBJ1-5,TRBV5-6,.,15,TGTGCCAGCAGCTTTCTCGGCAGCGGCAATCAGCCCCAGCATTTT,CASSFLGSGNQPQHF
TRBJ2-7,TRBV6-5,.,15,TGTGCCAGCAGTCTGCTAGGAGTCGACCCCGACGAGCAGTACTTC,CASSLLGVDPDEQYF
TRBJ1-3,TRBV5-1,TRBD1,16,TGCGCCAGCAGCGCCAAACAACAGGGGTCTGGAAACACCATATATTTT,CASSAKQQGSGNTIYF
TRBJ2-7,TRBV28,.,15,TGTGCCAGCAGTTCCCATTCGGAGGGAAGGTACGAGCAGTACTTC,CASSSHSEGRYEQYF
TRBJ1-5,TRBV7-9,.,15,TGTGCCAGCAGCTTAGGCGACAGATCCAATCAGCCCCAGCATTTT,CASSLGDRSNQPQHF
TRBJ1-2,TRBV28,.,17,TGTGCCAGCGGCCTAGCTACTGGGGATCACCTTCCCAATGGCTACACCTTC,CASGLATGDHLPNGYTF
TRBJ1-1,TRBV9,TRBD1,17,TGTGCCAGCAGCGTACACGGGACAGGGAGCGCAAACACTGAAGCTTTCTTT,CASSVHGTGSANTEAFF
TRBJ1-6,TRBV10-3,.,12,TGTGCCACCGGGTTGTATAATTCACCCCTCCACTTT,CATGLYNSPLHF
TRBJ1-5,TRBV19,TRBD1,14,TGTGCCAGTAGCCGAGACAGGGGCAATCAGCCCCAGCATTTT,CASSRDRGNQPQHF
TRBJ2-7,TRBV28,TRBD2,15,TGTGCCAGCAGTTCATCCAGCGGGGGGGCCTACGAGCAGTACTTC,CASSSSSGGAYEQYF
TRBJ1-5,TRBV7-2,.,13,TGTGCCAGCAGTAACAGGGTCAATCAGCCCCAGCATTTT,CASSNRVNQPQHF
TRBJ1-6,TRBV5-1,.,14,TGCGCCAGCAGCCAGCCAGGGGTTAATTCACCCCTCCACTTT,CASSQPGVNSPLHF
TRBJ2-1,TRBV7-9,.,13,TGTGCCAGCAGCTTAGGGCAAAGAAATGAGCAGTTCTTC,CASSLGQRNEQFF
TRBJ1-2,TRBV10-3,.,12,TGTGCCATCAGCCTGGACTCCTATGGCTACACCTTC,CAISLDSYGYTF
TRBJ1-6,TRBV5-4,TRBD1,16,TGTGCCAGCAGCTATGGGACAGGCCTCTATAATTCACCCCTCCACTTT,CASSYGTGLYNSPLHF
TRBJ2-2,TRBV6-5,.,13,TGTGCCAGCATGGGGGGGAACACCGGGGAGCTGTTTTTT,CASMGGNTGELFF
TRBJ1-4,TRBV2,TRBD1,15,TGTGCCAGCAACCGGGGACAGGTGGTTGGTGAAAAACTGTTTTTT,CASNRGQVVGEKLFF
TRBJ2-7,TRBV10-2,TRBD1,13,TGCGCCAGCAGGAAGGGACAGGGGGACGAGCAGTACTTC,CASRKGQGDEQYF
TRBJ2-7,TRBV5-1,TRBD1,15,TGCGCCAGCAGCTTGAGTCCGGGACAGAACTACGAGCAGTACTTC,CASSLSPGQNYEQYF
TRBJ2-7,TRBV6-5,.,13,TGTGCCAGCAGTGCGAGGACGGGGTACGAGCAGTACTTC,CASSARTGYEQYF
TRBJ2-1,TRBV7-2,TRBD2,14,TGTGCCAGCAGCCCCGGGGGGGGTTACAATGAGCAGTTCTTC,CASSPGGGYNEQFF
TRBJ1-1,TRBV9,.,14,TGTGCCAGCAGCGTAAAACAGGGGAACACTGAAGCTTTCTTT,CASSVKQGNTEAFF
TRBJ2-5,TRBV6-5,TRBD1,11,TGTGCCAGCAGACTCGGGACAGCAGTTTACTTC,CASRLGTAVYF
TRBJ1-1,TRBV7-6,.,13,TGTGCCAGCAGCTTAGCGTACAGTACAGAAGCTTTCTTT,CASSLAYSTEAFF
TRBJ2-2,TRBV7-2,TRBD1,16,TGTGCCAGCAGCCGCGCCGGGACAGGTAGATCCGGGGAGCTGTTTTTT,CASSRAGTGRSGELFF
TRBJ1-3,TRBV6-1,TRBD1,15,TGTGCCAGCAGCGGGGGACAGAGCTCTGGAAACACCATATATTTT,CASSGGQSSGNTIYF
TRBJ1-2,TRBV7-9,.,14,TGTGCCAGCAGCGAGCGGGGCATCTACTATGGCTACACCTTC,CASSERGIYYGYTF
TRBJ1-1,TRBV4-1,.,16,TGCGCCAGCAGCCAAGTTCTAGGGGCCTTGAACACTGAAGCTTTCTTT,CASSQVLGALNTEAFF
TRBJ2-7,TRBV6-6,.,15,TGTGCCAGCAGATCAAACAGGGTGGGCCCCTACGAGCAGTACTTC,CASRSNRVGPYEQYF
TRBJ2-7,TRBV7-9,.,13,TGTGCCAGCAGTTCTCAGGGTTCCTACGAGCAGTACTTC,CASSSQGSYEQYF
TRBJ2-1,TRBV28,TRBD2,14,TGTGCCAGCACCAGCGGGGGGGCTTACAATGAGCAGTTCTTC,CASTSGGAYNEQFF
TRBJ2-5,TRBV2,TRBD1,15,TGTGCCAGCAGTGTCCAGGGGGTACGAGGAGAGACCCAGTACTTC,CASSVQGVRGETQYF